These 22 T cell receptor beta chains originate from one sample sequenced in a study of Graves' ophthalmopathy and Graves' hyperthyroidism. The authors amplified TCR beta CDR3 regions, and they did so from RNA transcripts for repertoire sequencing. First-round RT-PCR employed HTBI primers, with a second-round multiplex PCR after it. Each CDR3 protein gets one entry after TCRdb re-called the multiplex PCR reads with MiXCR. The sample has 200,000 to 300,000 distinct CDR3 sequences; 45% are singletons. Sequenced material: peripheral blood. Source of these receptors: an adult man with Graves' ophthalmopathy.

The J gene is TRBJ1-4, the V gene TRBV11-1; tentatively, D is TRBD1 (5 bases). Trimming cost V 11 bases and J 8 bases, with 18 bases left between them. The CDR3 extends over 13 amino acids. Germline V gives CDR1 SGHAT, CDR2 FQDESV (reference sequence). The CDR3 coding sequence is TGTGCCTTCTCAGGGAATTGGGGAGAAAAACTGTTTTTT. This codes for CAFSGNWGEKLFF.

This clonotype was observed a handful of times. This chain links TRBV29-1 with TRBJ2-7; TRBD1 matches 7 bases. The CDR3 sequence is 14 residues long. Germline V gene data show CDR1 as SQVTM and CDR2 as ANQGSEA. V lost 6 bases and J lost 0; bases outside the gene matches: 8. CDR3 sequence reads: CSVKGTESSYEQYF. The CDR3 nucleotides are TGCAGCGTCAAGGGGACAGAGAGCTCCTACGAGCAGTACTTC.

This clonotype was counted only a few times. The chain is built from TRBV6-2 or TRBV6-3 and TRBJ2-7; 8 nucleotides line up with TRBD2. This CDR3 comprises 14 residues. From germline, CDR1 is MNHEY and CDR2 SVGEGT. With 4 bases clipped from V and 4 bases from J, the junction kept 6 bases outside the gene matches. The CDR3 nucleotides read TGTGCCAGCAGTTCCGTAGCGGGGAGTTACGAGCAGTACTTC. This codes for CASSSVAGSYEQYF.

The sample holds one count of this clonotype. The chain links TRBV4-2 to TRBJ1-4; TRBD1 matches 7 bases. J was trimmed by 8 bases and V by 0 bases; bases with no gene match: 15. The CDR3 length is 18 residues. Germline values: CDR1 LGHNA, CDR2 YNFKEQ. CDR3 residues: CASSQDGAGGRRGEKLFF. Written as DNA, the CDR3 is TGTGCCAGCAGCCAAGATGGGGCAGGGGGTCGTCGAGGGGAAAAACTGTTTTTT.

This clonotype was observed many times. In DNA, the CDR3 is TGCAGCGTGGGAACAGACAGGGGGCATGGCTACACCTTC. Protein: CSVGTDRGHGYTF. The chain recombines TRBV29-1 with TRBJ1-2, with 10 bases fitting TRBD1. Germline assignment: CDR1 SQVTM and CDR2 ANQGSEA. The CDR3 is 13 amino acids. V was clipped by 6 bases and J by 6 bases; unmatched bases: 7.

The V and J genes are TRBV10-3 and TRBJ1-1, with 7 positions matching TRBD1. The J segment lost 5 bases and the V segment lost 10 bases, leaving 13 bases of the junction unmatched. The CDR3 length is 14 residues. CDR1 is ENHRY and CDR2 is SYGVKD in the germline V gene. For the CDR3, the DNA is TGTGCCAGCACCCTGACAGGGAGGGGTACTGAAGCTTTCTTT. Its protein product is CASTLTGRGTEAFF.

This clonotype has more than one count but fewer than ten. The V call is TRBV10-3, the J call TRBJ1-2; D remains unclear. The CDR3 totals 14 residues. V lost 10 bases to trimming and J lost 8 bases, with 23 bases between them. Germline-derived CDR1 and CDR2 are ENHRY and SYGVKD. The CDR3 bases are TGTGCCAGCATCCAACCGGCAGGCTTAAGAGGCTACACCTTC. It yields the protein CASIQPAGLRGYTF.

This sequence joins TRBV29-1 and TRBJ1-1, with 7 bases that match TRBD1. The CDR3 spans 14 residues. V dropped 5 bases and J dropped 6; count of bases not matched to a gene: 12. From germline, CDR1 is SQVTM and CDR2 ANQGSEA. The CDR3 here is CSVRGGESVAEAFF. The DNA for the CDR3 is TGCAGCGTTCGAGGGGGCGAAAGTGTGGCTGAAGCTTTCTTT.

As concerns this clonotype: The junction differs from germline at one of its ends, possibly a read error. The genes are TRBV10-3 and TRBJ2-5, with 7 nucleotides matching TRBD2. Germline V lookup: CDR1 ENHRY, CDR2 SYGVKD. The CDR3 runs 16 residues. CDR3 residues: CASSDSSGPLQETQYF. For the CDR3, the DNA is TGTGCCAGCAGTGACTCTAGCGGACCGCTACAAGAGACCCAGTACTTC.

This clonotype turned up a few times. The CDR3 is CSINRDGSSYEQYF. The CDR3 region has the DNA TGCAGTATCAACCGGGACGGAAGCTCCTACGAGCAGTACTTC. The chain is built from TRBV20-1 and TRBJ2-7; D assignment may be TRBD1 or TRBD2 (5 bases each). The CDR3 totals 14 residues. Trimming removed 8 bases at V and 0 bases at J, with 17 bases between. Germline assignment: CDR1 DFQATT and CDR2 SNEGSKA (reference sequence).

This clonotype has only a few counts. This chain connects TRBV20-1 to TRBJ1-1; possible D gene TRBD1, 5 bases. CDR1 is DFQATT, CDR2 SNEGSKA, per germline (reference sequence). The V end lost 0 bases, the J end lost 3 bases, and 8 bases lay between the germline ends. This CDR3 has 13 amino acids. DNA for the CDR3: TGCAGTGCTAGAGATGGGGGGGACACTGAAGCTTTCTTT. Residues: CSARDGGDTEAFF.

The chain couples TRBV2 to TRBJ2-5, with 8 bases identical to TRBD1. Germline CDR1 and CDR2: SNHLY and FYNNEI. This CDR3 is built from 14 residues. V shed 3 bases, J shed 3 bases, and the junction held 3 bases outside the gene matches. In nucleotides, the CDR3 is TGTGCCAGCAGTGATAACAGGGGGAAAGAGACCCAGTACTTC. Encoded protein: CASSDNRGKETQYF.

This chain joins TRBV14 and TRBJ1-6; D call uncertain. The CDR3 is 17 amino acids. Trimming shortened V by 5 bases and J by 0 bases, and 14 bases separated the two germline ends. CDR1 is SGHDN, CDR2 FVKESK, per germline. CDR3 sequence: CASSRHGYPSYNSPLHF. The CDR3, as DNA: TGTGCCAGCAGCAGGCACGGATATCCCTCCTATAATTCACCCCTCCACTTT.

Concerning this clonotype itself: The junction departs from the called germline gene at one end, perhaps through a read error. The gene calls are TRBV10-2 and TRBJ2-7, with 8 bases aligning to TRBD2. The germline V gene encodes CDR1 WSHSY and CDR2 SAAADI. This CDR3 is 16 amino acids long. CDR3: CASSYIRGGRPYEQYF. DNA of the CDR3: TGTGCCAGCAGTTACATTCGGGGGGGTCGCCCCTACGAGCAGTACTTC.

V is TRBV20-1 and J is TRBJ2-5, with 7 bases fitting TRBD2. Trimming at V came to 1 base and at J to 7 bases, leaving 9 bases not matched to a gene. Per the germline V gene, CDR1 is DFQATT and CDR2 is SNEGSKA (reference sequence). The CDR3 totals 14 residues. The CDR3 reads CSARGAGREGTQYF. The CDR3 DNA reads as TGCAGTGCTAGAGGGGCAGGGAGGGAAGGGACCCAGTACTTC.

This clonotype was detected a few times. This chain connects TRBV7-9 to TRBJ2-7, with 9 bases that match TRBD1. This CDR3 comprises 15 residues. V shed 5 bases, J shed 0 bases, and the junction held 5 bases outside the gene matches. Germline values: CDR1 SEHNR, CDR2 FQNEAQ (reference sequence). The CDR3: CASSRGTGSSYEQYF. The CDR3 DNA is TGTGCCAGCAGCCGCGGGACAGGGAGCTCCTACGAGCAGTACTTC.

This clonotype was detected a few times. The V gene is TRBV3-1, the J gene TRBJ1-2; D is ambiguous. This CDR3 contains 11 residues. Germline lookup yields CDR1 LGHDT and CDR2 YNNKEL (reference sequence). V lost 1 base to trimming and J lost 8 bases, with 5 bases between them. The CDR3 here is CASSQGRGYTF. The CDR3 DNA is TGTGCCAGCAGCCAAGGAAGGGGCTACACCTTC.

On this clonotype itself: This may arise from a read error, as a much more abundant clone is one base away. This sequence joins TRBV15 and TRBJ2-5; TRBD1 matches at 7 bases. V lost 10 bases, J lost 6 bases, and 14 bases stayed unmatched. The CDR3 runs 14 residues. The germline CDR1 and CDR2 sequences are LNHNV and YYDKDF (reference sequence). The CDR3 protein is CAIQPGQSHKTQYF. CDR3 nucleotide sequence: TGTGCCATCCAACCGGGACAGTCACATAAGACCCAGTACTTC.

This clonotype was seen just once. The DNA of the CDR3 is TGTGCCAGCAGCTTACTCGGAATCAATCAGCCCCAGCATTTT. It codes for CASSLLGINQPQHF. V and J are TRBV7-2 and TRBJ1-5, with D unclear. The CDR3 runs to 14 residues. V lost 2 bases and J 3 bases, leaving 8 bases between the germline ends. The germline V gene has CDR1 SGHTA and CDR2 FQGNSA.

This sequence joins TRBV12-3 or TRBV12-4 and TRBJ2-2; no definite D call. Trimming stripped 3 bases from V and 6 bases from J, with 8 bases between. The length of the CDR3 is 13 residues. The CDR3 spells CASSFPLPGELFF. CDR3 in DNA: TGTGCCAGCAGTTTCCCACTACCCGGGGAGCTGTTTTTT.

The chain uses TRBV5-5 and TRBJ1-1, with a tentative D call TRBD1 (6 bases). This CDR3 has 15 residues. Trimming removed 9 bases from V and 6 bases from J, with 24 bases in between. Germline CDR1 SGHKS, CDR2 YYEKEE (reference sequence). CDR3 sequence: CANSAGGGQVSEAFF. For the CDR3, the DNA is TGTGCCAACTCTGCCGGGGGCGGTCAAGTTTCTGAAGCTTTCTTT.

V is TRBV28 and J is TRBJ1-2; D unresolved. Germline values: CDR1 MDHEN, CDR2 SYDVKM. The CDR3 length is 15 residues. V lost 1 base, J lost 7 bases, and 16 bases lay in between. The DNA of the CDR3 is TGTGCCAGCAGTTTATCTAACCCGCGGCTTGGTGGCTACACCTTC. It translates to CASSLSNPRLGGYTF.